The 21 T cell receptor beta chains below come from one sample, sequenced in a study of cytomegalovirus exposure and HLA in healthy donors. It was with 60 Vbeta and 13 Jbeta primers that the PCR ran. The protocol was immunoSEQ multiplex PCR, while the TCRdb copy is restricted to in-frame clones and leaves out a portion. The table shows about 120,000 clones, with about 8% occurring only once. Sequenced sample: PBMCs. The receptors were sampled from a woman aged 40 to 49 in good health and CMV-seropositive.

V is TRBV28 and J is TRBJ2-1; D remains unclear. Per germline, CDR1 MDHEN and CDR2 SYDVKM. V lost 10 bases and J lost 2, with 21 bases in between. The CDR3 is 16 amino acids. The CDR3 bases are TGTGCCACCGTAATTAACCCTTCAAGCCCCTACAATGAGCAGTTCTTC. It specifies CATVINPSSPYNEQFF.

V usage is TRBV11-2 and J usage is TRBJ1-5; TRBD1 might be the D (5 bases). CDR3 length: 15 residues. The ends were cut back, 4 bases at V and 6 bases at J, with 16 bases in the middle. The V gene's germline CDR1 is SGHAT and CDR2 FQNNGV. The CDR3 bases are TGTGCCAGCAGCTCCACTGTAGGGGCAGGTCAGCCCCAGCATTTT. This sequence encodes CASSSTVGAGQPQHF.

V gene TRBV19 combines with J gene TRBJ1-1; a possible D gene is TRBD1 (5 bases). The CDR3 extends over 12 amino acids. The germline V and J ends were trimmed by 5 bases and 5 bases, with 9 bases remaining between them. Germline V gene data show CDR1 as LNHDA and CDR2 as SQIVND (reference sequence). The DNA of the CDR3 is TGTGCCAGTAGTGCAGGGTGGACTGAAGCTTTCTTT. Its translation is CASSAGWTEAFF.

V gene TRBV7-3 combines with J gene TRBJ2-5; perhaps TRBD2 as D (6 bases). The germline CDR1 and CDR2 sequences are SGHTA and FQGTGA. CDR3 length: 15 amino acids. The V gene lost 3 bases and the J gene lost 4 bases, with 15 bases spanning the gap. In nucleotides, the CDR3 is TGTGCCAGCAGCTTCCGCGGGGATGTGAGAGAGACCCAGTACTTC. Its protein product is CASSFRGDVRETQYF.

This clone was seen a handful of times. This chain uses TRBV7-6 with TRBJ1-1, with D unclear. Trimming cost V 3 bases and J 1 base, with 6 bases left between them. From germline, CDR1 is SGHVS and CDR2 FNYEAQ. This CDR3 spans 13 amino acids. In nucleotides, the CDR3 is TGTGCCAGCAGCTTTTCACAGAACACTGAAGCTTTCTTT. Amino acid sequence: CASSFSQNTEAFF.

The rearrangement links TRBV4-2 to TRBJ1-1, with 9 bases aligning to TRBD1. The CDR3 is made up of 18 amino acids. Germline V CDR1 and CDR2: LGHNA, YNFKEQ. V lost 2 bases to trimming and J lost 4 bases; unmatched junction nucleotides: 14. CDR3 DNA: TGTGCCAGCAGCCAACCGGGACAGGGACAATGGTTGAGCACTGAAGCTTTCTTT. Its protein product is CASSQPGQGQWLSTEAFF.

This clone was observed a few times. J is TRBJ1-5 and V is TRBV27; D uncertain. Trimming took off 2 bases at V and 7 bases at J, with 9 bases between the two ends. CDR1 is MNHEY and CDR2 is SMNVEV in the germline V gene (reference sequence). This CDR3 comprises 13 residues. The CDR3 DNA reads TGTGCCAGCAGTTTAGTGGCAGGCCAGCCCCAGCATTTT. It codes for CASSLVAGQPQHF.

J is TRBJ2-7 and V is TRBV28, with 8 bases matching TRBD1. Unmatched junction bases numbered 12, after V lost 7 bases and J lost 1 base. Germline lookup yields CDR1 MDHEN and CDR2 SYDVKM. The CDR3 loop spans 16 amino acids. The CDR3 nucleotides are TGTGCCAGCACCCAAGGGGGGAACAGGGGGTCCTACGAGCAGTACTTC. This codes for CASTQGGNRGSYEQYF.

This clone was detected only a few times. The V call is TRBV4-2, the J call TRBJ2-5, with 12 bases matching TRBD2. The ends lost 1 base at V and 5 bases at J; junction bases unmatched: 5. This CDR3 is 16 amino acids long. The germline V gene encodes CDR1 LGHNA and CDR2 YNFKEQ. The CDR3 DNA sequence: TGTGCCAGCAGCCAAGCTAGCGGGGGGGCCTGGGAGACCCAGTACTTC. Translation gives CASSQASGGAWETQYF.

This clone was observed a few times. This chain links TRBV2 with TRBJ1-1; D is possibly TRBD1 (6 bases). The V gene's germline CDR1 is SNHLY and CDR2 FYNNEI. The CDR3 length is 14 residues. Trimming pared 8 bases from V and 0 bases from J, leaving 13 bases between. The CDR3 DNA is TGTGCCAGCGGGAGGGGGAGCATGAACACTGAAGCTTTCTTT. Translating gives CASGRGSMNTEAFF.

This clone has only a few counts. The gene calls are TRBV19 and TRBJ1-5; 7 bases are a match to TRBD1. With 8 bases clipped from V and 4 bases from J, the junction kept 5 bases outside the gene matches. The germline V gene has CDR1 LNHDA and CDR2 SQIVND (reference sequence). The CDR3 extends over 13 amino acids. DNA of the CDR3: TGTGCCAGTCGGACAGGCCGAAATCAGCCCCAGCATTTT. Its protein product is CASRTGRNQPQHF.

The chain couples TRBV6-5 to TRBJ1-5; D may be TRBD1 (6 bases). Trimming left V 2 bases short and J 6 bases short, with 11 bases between. The CDR3 covers 14 residues. Per the germline V gene, CDR1 is MNHEY and CDR2 is SVGAGI. CDR3 in amino acids: CASSYGQTLQPQHF. Here the CDR3 DNA reads TGTGCCAGCAGTTACGGACAGACCCTTCAGCCCCAGCATTTT.

This rearrangement joins TRBV19 to TRBJ1-4; D is unclear. The germline V and J ends were trimmed by 8 bases and 0 bases, with 10 bases remaining between them. Per the germline V gene, CDR1 is LNHDA and CDR2 is SQIVND (reference sequence). The CDR3 spans 14 residues. The chain's CDR3 is CASSADATNEKLFF. CDR3 in DNA: TGTGCCAGTTCCGCGGATGCAACTAATGAAAAACTGTTTTTT.

This clone has a handful of counts. The chain couples TRBV5-8 to TRBJ2-7, with 7 bases fitting TRBD2. The germline CDR1 and CDR2 sequences are SGHTS and YDEGEE. The CDR3 has 15 amino acids. J was trimmed by 5 bases and V by 5 bases; bases with no gene match: 13. The CDR3 DNA follows: TGTGCCAGCAGGACTGGGACTACCGACGCGGACGAGCAGTACTTC. As protein: CASRTGTTDADEQYF.

The sample holds a few counts of this clone. V is TRBV5-5 and J is TRBJ2-5; tentatively, D is TRBD1 (5 bases). This CDR3 comprises 14 residues. The V gene lost 5 bases and the J gene lost 5 bases, with 16 bases spanning the gap. The V gene's germline CDR1 is SGHKS and CDR2 YYEKEE (reference sequence). The CDR3 sequence: CASRPGWGTETQYF. CDR3 nucleotide sequence: TGTGCCAGCAGGCCAGGGTGGGGAACCGAGACCCAGTACTTC. Full variable domain (outside the CDR3, taken from reference TRBV5-5 and TRBJ2-5): DAGVTQSPTHLIKTRGQQVTLRCSPISGHKSVSWYQQVLGQGPQFIFQYYEKEERGRGNFPDRFSARQFPNYSSELNVNALLLGDSALYLCASRPGWGTETQYFGPGTRLLVL.

This clone was counted between two and nine times. V gene TRBV30 combines with J gene TRBJ1-1; TRBD1 is a possible D gene (6 bases). The CDR3 is 14 amino acids. From germline, CDR1 is GTSNPN and CDR2 SVGIG (reference sequence). The V end lost 0 bases, the J end lost 1 base, and 9 bases lay between the germline ends. Here the CDR3 DNA reads TGTGCCTGGAGTGTAAGGGGGAGGAACACTGAAGCTTTCTTT. It is translated as CAWSVRGRNTEAFF. Full variable domain (missing parts from reference TRBV30 and TRBJ1-1): SQTIHQWPATLVQPVGSPLSLECTVEGTSNPNLYWYRQAAGRGLQLLFYSVGIGQISSEVPQNLSASRPQDRQFILSSKKLLLSDSGFYLCAWSVRGRNTEAFFGQGTRLTVV.

The chain couples TRBV27 to TRBJ2-5, with 9 bases lining up with TRBD1. The CDR3 length is 15 residues. The V gene end was trimmed by 8 bases and the J gene end by 4 bases; junction bases not matched to a gene: 11. Germline V gene lookup returns CDR1 MNHEY and CDR2 SMNVEV (reference sequence). CDR3 sequence reads: CASGRTGVRGETQYF. The CDR3 region has the DNA TGTGCCAGCGGGCGGACAGGGGTGAGGGGAGAGACCCAGTACTTC.

V and J are TRBV19 and TRBJ1-5, with D unresolved. Germline V gene lookup returns CDR1 LNHDA and CDR2 SQIVND (reference sequence). V was trimmed by 9 bases and J by 6 bases, leaving 18 bases between them. The CDR3 runs 14 residues. CDR3 sequence (DNA): TGTGCCAGCAACCTCGGGGTGTCCAGTCAGCCCCAGCATTTT. Protein sequence: CASNLGVSSQPQHF.

This clone has more than one count but fewer than ten. The rearrangement uses TRBV7-9 and TRBJ1-3; D call uncertain. Germline V gene lookup returns CDR1 SEHNR and CDR2 FQNEAQ (reference sequence). Deletions cut 1 base from V and 7 bases from J, with 8 bases between. The CDR3 consists of 13 residues. CDR3 coding DNA: TGTGCCAGCAGCTTAGACCCACTTAACACCATATATTTT. It codes for CASSLDPLNTIYF. The full variable domain, rest sourced from reference TRBV7-9 and TRBJ1-3, is DTGVSQNPRHKITKRGQNVTFRCDPISEHNRLYWYRQTLGQGPEFLTYFQNEAQLEKSRLLSDRFSAERPKGSFSTLEIQRTEQGDSAMYLCASSLDPLNTIYFGEGSWLTVV.

The V gene is TRBV28, the J gene TRBJ2-1; 7 nucleotides match TRBD1. The CDR3 spans 16 residues. V dropped 2 bases and J dropped 2; count of bases not matched to a gene: 6. Germline CDR1 and CDR2: MDHEN and SYDVKM. DNA for the CDR3: TGTGCCAGCAGTTTAATTAAGGGGGCCCCCTACAATGAGCAGTTCTTC. This codes for CASSLIKGAPYNEQFF.

This chain joins TRBV5-6 and TRBJ2-3, with TRBD2 identical over 7 bases. The CDR3 loop spans 14 amino acids. Germline assignment: CDR1 SGHDT and CDR2 YYEEEE. The trim removed 1 base at V and 1 base at J, leaving 0 bases unmatched. The CDR3 loop reads CASSLTSGTDTQYF. CDR3 in DNA: TGTGCCAGCAGCTTGACTAGCGGCACAGATACGCAGTATTTT. Full variable domain (missing parts from reference TRBV5-6 and TRBJ2-3): DAGVTQSPTHLIKTRGQQVTLRCSPKSGHDTVSWYQQALGQGPQFIFQYYEEEERQRGNFPDRFSGHQFPNYSSELNVNALLLGDSALYLCASSLTSGTDTQYFGPGTRLTVL.